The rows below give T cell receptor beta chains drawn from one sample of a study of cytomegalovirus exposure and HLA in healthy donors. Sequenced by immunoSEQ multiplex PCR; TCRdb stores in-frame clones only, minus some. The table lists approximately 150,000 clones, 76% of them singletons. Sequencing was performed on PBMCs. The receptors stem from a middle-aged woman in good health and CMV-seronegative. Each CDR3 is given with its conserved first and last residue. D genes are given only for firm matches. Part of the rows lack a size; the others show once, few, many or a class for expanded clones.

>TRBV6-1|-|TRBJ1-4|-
TGTGCCTCTAAGCTAGGGGTAACTGAAAAACTGTTTTTT
CASKLGVTEKLFF
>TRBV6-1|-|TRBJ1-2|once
TGTGCCAGCACCCCCGGAGCAGGGCAGGGCTACACCTTC
CASTPGAGQGYTF
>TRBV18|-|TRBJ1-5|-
TGTGCCAGCGCACAGCAATATAGCAATCAGCCCCAGCATTTT
CASAQQYSNQPQHF
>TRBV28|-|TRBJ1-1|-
TGTGCCATCATCCCCTCAGCGGGCACTGAAGCTTTCTTT
CAIIPSAGTEAFF
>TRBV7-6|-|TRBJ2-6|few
TGTGCCAGCAGTCTTCCTGGGGCCAACGTCCTGACTTTC
CASSLPGANVLTF
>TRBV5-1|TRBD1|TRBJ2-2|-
TGCGCCAGCAGCTTAACACGACAGGGGGTTGGCACCGGGGAGCTGTTTTTT
CASSLTRQGVGTGELFF
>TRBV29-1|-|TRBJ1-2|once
TGCAGCGTTGCCCCATTATTTCAGGGAATAAGCTACACCTTC
CSVAPLFQGISYTF
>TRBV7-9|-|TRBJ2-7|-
TGTGCCAGCAGCCACAGATACTCCTACGAGCAGTACTTC
CASSHRYSYEQYF
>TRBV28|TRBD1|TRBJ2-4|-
TGTGCCAGCAGTAACCGGGACAGGAACATTCAGTACTTC
CASSNRDRNIQYF
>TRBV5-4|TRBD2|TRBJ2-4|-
TGTGCCAGCAGCCACCCAGCGGGGGTCACTCAGTACTTC
CASSHPAGVTQYF
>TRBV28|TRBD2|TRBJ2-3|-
TGTGCCAGCAGTCCCGGCCTGGGACTACGAAATAGCACAGATACGCAGTATTTT
CASSPGLGLRNSTDTQYF
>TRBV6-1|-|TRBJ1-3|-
TGTGCCAGTGGACAGCCGGACTCTGGAAACACCATATATTTT
CASGQPDSGNTIYF
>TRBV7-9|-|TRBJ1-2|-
TGTGCCAGCAGCTTAGGAGGAAGCTTGGACTATGGCTACACCTTC
CASSLGGSLDYGYTF
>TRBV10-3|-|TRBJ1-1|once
TGTGCCATCAACCCAGATTTGAACACTGAAGCTTTCTTT
CAINPDLNTEAFF
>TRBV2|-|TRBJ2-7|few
TGTGCCAGCAGTTCGACTAGTGTCGGCGAGCAGTACTTC
CASSSTSVGEQYF
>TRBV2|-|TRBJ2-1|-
TGTGCCAGCAGTGAATTAGGGGCCGACTACAATGAGCAGTTCTTC
CASSELGADYNEQFF
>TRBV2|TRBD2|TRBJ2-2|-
TGTGCCAGCCGGGGGAGGACTAGATTAACCGGGGAGCTGTTTTTT
CASRGRTRLTGELFF
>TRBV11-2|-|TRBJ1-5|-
TGTGCCAGCAGCCCCACTTGGGGGCCAAGCAATCAGCCCCAGCATTTT
CASSPTWGPSNQPQHF
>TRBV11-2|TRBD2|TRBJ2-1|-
TGTGCCAGCAGCTCGACCTGGACTAGCGGGAGCTCCTACAATGAGCAGTTCTTC
CASSSTWTSGSSYNEQFF
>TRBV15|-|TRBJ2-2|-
TGTGCCTCCGCAGGAAGCGGCACCGGGGAGCTGTTTTTT
CASAGSGTGELFF
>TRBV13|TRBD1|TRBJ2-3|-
TGTGCCAGCAGCTCTGACAGGGGTAGTTCAGATACGCAGTATTTT
CASSSDRGSSDTQYF
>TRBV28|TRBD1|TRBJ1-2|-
TGTGCCAGCCAGGGGGGCGGAGGGGGCGACTATGGCTACACCTTC
CASQGGGGGDYGYTF
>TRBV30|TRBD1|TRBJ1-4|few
TGTGCCTGGAGTCGGCAGGGGGCCTTAAGTGAAAAACTGTTTTTT
CAWSRQGALSEKLFF
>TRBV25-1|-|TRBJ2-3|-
TGTGCCAGCAGTGAATACCGGGCGCAGTATTTT
CASSEYRAQYF
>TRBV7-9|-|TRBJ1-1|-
TGTGCCAGCAGCCTAAATCACCGCGCTGAAGCTTTCTTT
CASSLNHRAEAFF
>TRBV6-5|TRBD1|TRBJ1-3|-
TGTGCCAGCAGCCGGGACAGCATTCGCTCAAACACCATATATTTT
CASSRDSIRSNTIYF
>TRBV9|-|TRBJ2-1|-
TGTGCCAGCACCACGGTCGGGAGCTCCTACAATGAGCAGTTCTTC
CASTTVGSSYNEQFF
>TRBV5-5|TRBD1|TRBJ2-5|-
TGTGCCAGCAGCCTGACAGGGGGGCGAGGGGAGACCCAGTACTTC
CASSLTGGRGETQYF
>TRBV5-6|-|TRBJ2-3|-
TGTGCCAGCAGCCTAGGAGATACGCAGTATTTT
CASSLGDTQYF
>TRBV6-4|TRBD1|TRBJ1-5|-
TGTGCCAGCAGTCCCGGGACAGGGGATAGCAATCAGCCCCAGCATTTT
CASSPGTGDSNQPQHF
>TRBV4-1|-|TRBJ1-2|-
TGCGCCAGCAGCCAAGAGGGAGCGGTTCCTGGCTACACCTTC
CASSQEGAVPGYTF
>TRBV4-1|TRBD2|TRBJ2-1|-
TGCGCCAGCAGCCAACGGCGGGAGGGCCCGATCTCCTACAATGAGCAGTTCTTC
CASSQRREGPISYNEQFF
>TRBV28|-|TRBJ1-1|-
TGTGCCAGCAGTTTCAATGACCTGATGAGGCACACTGAAGCTTTCTTT
CASSFNDLMRHTEAFF
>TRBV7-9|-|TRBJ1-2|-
TGTGCCAGCAGCGTGGCCGTCACTAACTATGGCTACACCTTC
CASSVAVTNYGYTF
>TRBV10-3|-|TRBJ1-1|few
TGTGCCATCAGTGGGACAGATAACACTGAAGCTTTCTTT
CAISGTDNTEAFF
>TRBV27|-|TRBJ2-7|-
TGTGCCAGCAGTTTTACTCATGGTGGCTCCTACGAGCAGTACTTC
CASSFTHGGSYEQYF
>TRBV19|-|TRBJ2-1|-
TGTGCCAGTAGTCCCCGGGATTACAATGAGCAGTTCTTC
CASSPRDYNEQFF
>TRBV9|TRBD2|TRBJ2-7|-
TGTGCCAGCAGCCCGGGGGGAGGGACGGGCGCCTACGAGCAGTACTTC
CASSPGGGTGAYEQYF
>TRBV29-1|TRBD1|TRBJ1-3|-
TGCAGCGTGCTAGGGGGCGCGTTCAGTGGAAACACCATATATTTT
CSVLGGAFSGNTIYF
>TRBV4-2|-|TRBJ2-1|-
TGTGCCAGCAGCCCGTCTCGCGACAAGTACAATGAGCAGTTCTTC
CASSPSRDKYNEQFF
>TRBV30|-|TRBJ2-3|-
TGTGCCTGGAGTGTAGGCGGGAACGCGCAGTATTTT
CAWSVGGNAQYF
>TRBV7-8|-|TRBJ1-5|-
TGTGCCAGCAGCTCCCCTGATCAGCCCCAGCATTTT
CASSSPDQPQHF
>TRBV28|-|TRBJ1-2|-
TGTGCCAGCAGTTTATCCCTGTTTGTCGGGGGAGGTCATCGAGCTAACTATGGCTACACCTTC
CASSLSLFVGGGHRANYGYTF
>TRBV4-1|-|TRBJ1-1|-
TGCGCCAGCAGCCATACAGGGTGGGGCACTGAAGCTTTCTTT
CASSHTGWGTEAFF
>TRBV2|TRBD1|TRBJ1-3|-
TGTGCCAGCAGCCGGGGGAGGACAGGGGGAAACACCATATATTTT
CASSRGRTGGNTIYF
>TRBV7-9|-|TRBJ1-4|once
TGTGCCAGCAGCCTGAGAAATGAAAAACTGTTTTTT
CASSLRNEKLFF
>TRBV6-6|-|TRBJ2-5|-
TGTGCCAGCAGTTACTCGGGGGGGGCGGGGGAGACCCAGTACTTC
CASSYSGGAGETQYF
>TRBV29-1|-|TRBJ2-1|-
TGCAGCGCCATGGACAGCCGACCCTACAATGAGCAGTTCTTC
CSAMDSRPYNEQFF
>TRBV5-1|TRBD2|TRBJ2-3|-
TGCGCCAGCAGCCAACTAGCGGGAGGTGTGGGAGATACGCAGTATTTT
CASSQLAGGVGDTQYF
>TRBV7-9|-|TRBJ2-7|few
TGTGCCAGCAGCTTAGGAGGGTTCTCCTACGAGCAGTACTTC
CASSLGGFSYEQYF